The clone carrying this T cell receptor beta chain was counted between two and nine times. Its target is unknown. This record belongs to a study of beta chain features in type 1 diabetes. Study results and limitations: The question of HLA type influencing TCRB rearrangement was one that remained unresolved here. Comparison showed that naive, central memory and Treg TCRB repertoires appeared more similar among patients than among healthy donors. Among all four CD4+ subsets, Type 1 diabetes patients had TCRB CDR3s that were moderately but significantly shorter.

Purity (above 95%) was reached by all sorted populations. The study reverse transcribed the entire isolated RNA, so it sequenced expressed TCRB transcripts. The repertoire was sequenced with immunoSEQ multiplex PCR; TCRdb's copy has only in-frame clones and lacks some. The sample has about 700,000 clones; roughly 13% are singletons. Looked up from germline, CDR1 is SGDLS and CDR2 is YYNGEE. V lost 3 bases to trimming and J lost 7 bases, with 23 bases between them. CDR3 length equals 16 residues. The sequence came from a man aged 18 to 30 with type 1 diabetes. The sequenced material came from naive CD4+ T cells from blood. V is TRBV9 and J is TRBJ2-7, with D perhaps TRBD2 (5 bases). The CDR3 region is CASSAHHVSTSGEQYF. CDR3 in DNA: TGTGCCAGCAGCGCCCACCACGTCAGCACCTCGGGGGAGCAGTACTTC.